This T cell receptor (beta chain) is from a study of T cell responses to AZD1222 COVID-19 vaccine. Overall study results and limits: It should be noted that donors were predominantly white British and more often female, and clonal diversity was possibly underestimated. The study sampled repertoires only after the peak T cell response. The study found Spike-specific TCR breadth and depth rose after two AZD1222 doses.

V lost 4 bases and J lost 2; bases outside the gene matches: 3. The germline CDR1 and CDR2 sequences are SGHRS and YFSETQ. This CDR3 has 15 amino acids. With respect to this clone: What it binds is not known.

Only in-frame clones appear in the TCRdb table, and some are missing; sequencing was by immunoSEQ multiplex PCR. Here the sample spans about 150,000 clones, 86% being singletons. The input for sequencing was peripheral blood, taken on day 0 of MenACWY control vaccination. The source is an adult in good health. The chain recombines TRBV5-1 with TRBJ2-3; the match to TRBD2 covers 11 bases. CDR3 in amino acids: CASSAGLADTDTQYF. The CDR3 nucleotides read TGCGCCAGCAGCGCGGGACTAGCGGACACAGATACGCAGTATTTT.